This T cell receptor beta chain was identified during a study of shared clonotypes between healthy human individuals. Study overall: The plates for each donor numbered three CD4 naive, three CD4 memory, two CD8 naive and one CD8 memory. Whole-study findings and limits: Genetic and exposure-history diversity was limited by the small donor number.

CDR3 size: 14 residues. V lost 1 base and J lost 5, with 13 bases in between. Germline V gene lookup returns CDR1 SGHKS and CDR2 YYEKEE (reference sequence). All donors were Caucasian adults living in Nashville, Tennessee. Negatively enriched CD4+ T cells were divided by CD45RA into naive and memory. The method was immunoSEQ multiplex PCR; TCRdb's version includes in-frame clones alone and lacks a portion of them. The sample includes approximately 720,000 clones, 55% to 75% seen only once; the top ten take approximately 1.8%. The sample holds one count of this clone. Its antigen is not identified. The sample was memory CD4+ T cells sorted from blood. Described subset: CD45RA-negative fraction. This receptor was taken from a woman aged 25-40 years in good health. The rearrangement links TRBV5-5 to TRBJ2-7; D is perhaps TRBD1 (5 bases). The CDR3, as DNA: TGTGCCAGCAGCTTGTCTAGGGGCTCTCACGAGCAGTACTTC. This codes for CASSLSRGSHEQYF. Full variable domain (outside the CDR3, taken from reference TRBV5-5 and TRBJ2-7): DAGVTQSPTHLIKTRGQQVTLRCSPISGHKSVSWYQQVLGQGPQFIFQYYEKEERGRGNFPDRFSARQFPNYSSELNVNALLLGDSALYLCASSLSRGSHEQYFGPGTRLTVT.